What follows describes a single TCR beta chain. Trimming removed 2 bases at V and 7 bases at J, with 9 bases between. From germline, CDR1 is SGHRS and CDR2 YFSETQ. This CDR3 has 13 amino acids. The entry originates in a study of blood T cell repertoires in COVID-19. Turning to the study itself: Spain, Italy and the United States supplied samples that represented acute and convalescent COVID-19. T cells, B-cell-depleted T cells, or PBMCs supplied cDNA or gDNA.

Method: immunoSEQ multiplex PCR; TCRdb's copy keeps in-frame clones and lacks some. This sample has 200,000 to 250,000 clones, with 70% to 90% found just once. The participants were between roughly 18 and 100 years old and came from 20 to 30 US areas. Among Cohort 3 donors, those recovered had two negative PCRs, clearance, or symptom resolution. Sequenced material: PBMCs or T cells enriched from blood (not recorded which). The chain uses TRBV5-1 and TRBJ2-2, with D tentatively TRBD1 (6 bases). This sequence originates from a woman aged 50 to 60 who had recovered from COVID-19. The CDR3 nucleotides are TGCGCCAGCAGCTTCCAGGGGATCGGGGAGCTGTTTTTT. This encodes CASSFQGIGELFF.